This passage covers 26 T cell receptor beta chains from one sample sequenced in a study of human T cells and chemical hapten exposure. TCRdb recomputed calls from the RACE reads with MiXCR, one row per CDR3 protein. Here the sample spans 200,000 to 300,000 distinct CDR3 sequences, 7.5% to 10% being singletons. Time point denoted: pre-sensitization, week 0. The treatment is: therapeutic diphenylcyclopropenone sensitization with weekly scalp DPC. The sample consisted of whole blood, taken in connection with sensitization to the hapten diphenylcyclopropenone (DPC). These receptors were obtained from a woman in her thirties or forties with alopecia areata. Some clones in this sample may be carry-over from other donors' samples.

The chain's CDR3 is CASSPGSLGPEAFF. Written as DNA, the CDR3 is TGTGCCAGCTCACCAGGATCCTTAGGGCCTGAAGCTTTCTTT. The chain carries TRBV18 and TRBJ1-1; D gene unclear. V lost 2 bases, J lost 6 bases, and 13 bases lay in between. CDR1 KGHSH and CDR2 LQKENI come from the germline V gene. The CDR3 runs 14 residues.

This chain uses TRBV20-1 with TRBJ2-1, with TRBD2 matching 9 bases. V lost 6 bases to trimming and J lost 2 bases; unmatched junction nucleotides: 5. This CDR3 spans 14 amino acids. CDR1 and CDR2 from the germline V gene are DFQATT and SNEGSKA (reference sequence). The CDR3 DNA reads TGCAGTGCCCAGCGGGAGGCGACCTACAATGAGCAGTTCTTC. Its translation is CSAQREATYNEQFF.

In this sample, this clonotype turned up many times. V is TRBV28 and J is TRBJ2-3; 9 bases are a match to TRBD2. V shed 6 bases, J shed 4 bases, and the junction held 8 bases outside the gene matches. The V gene's germline CDR1 is MDHEN and CDR2 SYDVKM. This CDR3 spans 15 amino acids. In DNA form, the CDR3 reads TGTGCCAGCAGCCTTAGCGGGAGTAGTGCAGATACGCAGTATTTT. Its translation is CASSLSGSSADTQYF.

This chain links TRBV10-3 with TRBJ2-3, with TRBD1 as a possible D gene (6 bases). CDR1 ENHRY and CDR2 SYGVKD come from the germline V gene. This CDR3 has 15 residues. Trimming stripped 7 bases from V and 4 bases from J, with 18 bases between. CDR3 protein: CAITKEAGVPDTQYF. CDR3 sequence (DNA): TGTGCCATCACCAAAGAAGCAGGGGTACCAGATACGCAGTATTTT.

The chain links TRBV29-1 to TRBJ1-2; D is unclear. V shed 2 bases and J shed 4 bases, with 11 bases lying between them. The CDR3 runs 13 residues. In germline, CDR1 is SQVTM, CDR2 ANQGSEA. The CDR3 DNA reads TGCAGCGTTGAACTTCGGGAGTTCTATGGCTACACCTTC. The encoded protein is CSVELREFYGYTF.

There are a few counts of this clonotype. The rearrangement joins TRBV6-6 to TRBJ1-1, with a tentative D call TRBD1 (6 bases). The CDR3 has 14 amino acids. V was shortened by 2 bases and J by 5 bases, with 12 bases between the two germline ends. CDR1 and CDR2 from the germline V gene are MNHNY and SVGAGI (reference sequence). CDR3 residues: CASSYGEGETEAFF. DNA of the CDR3: TGTGCCAGCAGTTACGGAGAGGGGGAAACTGAAGCTTTCTTT.

This clonotype was seen a handful of times. The chain is built from TRBV6-5 and TRBJ2-2; TRBD2 agrees at 7 bases. The CDR3 sequence is 16 residues long. The trim removed 1 base at V and 6 bases at J, leaving 8 bases unmatched. The germline gives CDR1 MNHEY, CDR2 SVGAGI. DNA for the CDR3: TGTGCCAGCAGTTACTGGGCGGGAGTCGTCGCCGGGGAGCTGTTTTTT. Translation: CASSYWAGVVAGELFF.

V is TRBV6-2 or TRBV6-3 and J is TRBJ2-1; possible D gene TRBD2, 5 bases. The V gene's germline CDR1 is MNHEY and CDR2 SVGEGT. V dropped 7 bases and J dropped 6 bases, with 19 bases sitting between them. The CDR3 extends over 15 amino acids. The CDR3 here is CASTPSTLGGNEQFF. For the CDR3, the DNA is TGTGCCAGCACCCCGAGTACCCTTGGAGGCAATGAGCAGTTCTTC.

A few counts support this clonotype. This chain joins TRBV6-5 and TRBJ2-1, with D unresolved. Germline V gives CDR1 MNHEY, CDR2 SVGAGI. V shed 0 bases and J shed 12 bases, with 12 bases lying between them. The CDR3 has 13 amino acids. The CDR3 here is CASSYSLQALQFF. In nucleotides, the CDR3 is TGTGCCAGCAGTTACTCGTTGCAGGCCTTGCAGTTCTTC.

A remark on this clonotype: A read error may produce the germline difference seen at one junction end. The V and J genes are TRBV28 and TRBJ2-3; D remains ambiguous. Germline V gene sequence: CDR1 MDHEN, CDR2 SYDVKM. The CDR3 runs to 16 residues. The DNA for the CDR3 is TGTGCCAGCAGTTCGGCGGCGGAAGGGATGAGAGATATGCAGTATTTT. It yields the protein CASSSAAEGMRDMQYF.

This chain joins TRBV12-3 or TRBV12-4 and TRBJ1-3; D is ambiguous. The CDR3 extends over 17 amino acids. Trimming stripped 5 bases from V and 1 base from J, with 18 bases between. CDR3 region: CASSGPSWAISGNTIYF. The CDR3 DNA is TGTGCCAGCAGTGGGCCAAGCTGGGCCATATCTGGAAACACCATATATTTT.

This clonotype came up a few times. The chain couples TRBV6-5 to TRBJ2-3; 10 bases fit TRBD2. The germline V gene has CDR1 MNHEY and CDR2 SVGAGI. V was clipped by 5 bases and J by 3 bases; unmatched bases: 2. The CDR3 extends over 14 amino acids. This chain's CDR3 is CASSSGRVTDTQYF. CDR3 bases: TGTGCCAGCAGTAGCGGGAGGGTAACAGATACGCAGTATTTT.

This clonotype has only a few counts. The chain couples TRBV6-5 to TRBJ2-4, with D unresolved. Trimming stripped 6 bases from V and 4 bases from J, with 13 bases between. Germline V CDR1 and CDR2: MNHEY, SVGAGI. CDR3 length: 14 residues. The CDR3: CASSPFRQKNIQYF. In DNA form, the CDR3 reads TGTGCCAGCAGCCCCTTTCGGCAGAAAAACATTCAGTACTTC.

The J gene is TRBJ2-7, the V gene TRBV12-3 or TRBV12-4; D not resolved. The CDR3 extends over 12 amino acids. V was shortened by 7 bases and J by 1 base, with 8 bases between the two germline ends. CDR3 loop: CASKGVSYEQYF. CDR3 nucleotides: TGTGCCAGCAAGGGCGTATCCTACGAGCAGTACTTC.

This clonotype was counted only a few times. The chain carries TRBV4-3 and TRBJ2-6; D is perhaps TRBD2 (6 bases). Germline loops: CDR1 LGHNA, CDR2 YSLEER. Trimming cost V 0 bases and J 1 base, with 10 bases left between them. The CDR3 consists of 17 residues. CDR3 DNA sequence: TGCGCCAGCAGCCAAGATCCAGGGAGGTCTGGGGCCAACGTCCTGACTTTC. This sequence encodes CASSQDPGRSGANVLTF.

The gene calls are TRBV20-1 and TRBJ1-5; D is undetermined. Germline values: CDR1 DFQATT, CDR2 SNEGSKA (reference sequence). The CDR3 is 14 residues long. Trimming took off 6 bases at V and 0 bases at J, with 12 bases between the two ends. The CDR3 sequence is CSAPTMGSNQPQHF. CDR3 coding DNA: TGCAGTGCCCCCACCATGGGTAGCAATCAGCCCCAGCATTTT.

Only a few counts were recorded for this clonotype. This chain uses TRBV12-3 or TRBV12-4 with TRBJ2-2, with TRBD1 as a possible D gene (6 bases). CDR3 length equals 13 residues. Trimming shortened V by 7 bases and J by 2 bases, and 8 bases separated the two germline ends. The CDR3 region is CASKGDNTGELFF. The CDR3 region has the DNA TGTGCCAGCAAGGGGGACAACACCGGGGAGCTGTTTTTT.

The V gene is TRBV7-2, the J gene TRBJ2-5; a weak D match, TRBD1 (6 bases). The CDR3 is 16 residues long. Germline CDR1 and CDR2: SGHTA and FQGNSA. Trimming pared 1 base from V and 6 bases from J, leaving 18 bases between. The CDR3 here is CASSLVPGDFEQTQYF. CDR3 in DNA: TGTGCCAGCAGCTTAGTACCAGGGGATTTCGAACAGACCCAGTACTTC.

The V call is TRBV18, the J call TRBJ2-7, with 8 bases lining up with TRBD1. The CDR3 covers 13 residues. Germline trimming cut 3 bases from V and 5 bases from J; bases unmatched to any gene: 3. The germline CDR1 and CDR2 sequences are KGHSH and LQKENI. CDR3 coding DNA: TGTGCCAGCTCACCCGCAGGGGGCCACGAGCAGTACTTC. The encoded protein is CASSPAGGHEQYF. The entire variable domain, with the rest obtained from reference TRBV18 and TRBJ2-7, is as follows: NAGVMQNPRHLVRRRGQEARLRCSPMKGHSHVYWYRQLPEEGLKFMVYLQKENIIDESGMPKERFSAEFPKEGPSILRIQQVVRGDSAAYFCASSPAGGHEQYFGPGTRLTVT.

This clonotype occurred many times. At one end the junction does not follow the germline gene, possibly because of a read error. The chain employs TRBV20-1 and TRBJ1-6; D might be TRBD1 (6 bases). This CDR3 is 12 amino acids long. Looked up from germline, CDR1 is DFQATT and CDR2 is SNEGSKA (reference sequence). The CDR3 DNA sequence: TGCAGTGCTTTTCCGGGACACCCTCCCCCTAACTTT. Its translation: CSAFPGHPPPNF.

At least ten counts were recorded for this clonotype. The chain has TRBV12-3 or TRBV12-4 and TRBJ2-4, with D possibly TRBD1 on 5 matching bases. This CDR3 has 16 residues. Trimming shortened V by 3 bases and J by 3 bases, and 15 bases separated the two germline ends. Here the CDR3 reads CASSFWGVQDKNIQYF. The CDR3 DNA reads TGTGCCAGCAGTTTTTGGGGCGTCCAGGACAAAAACATTCAGTACTTC.

At least ten counts were recorded for this clonotype. The chain uses TRBV25-1 and TRBJ1-2; D remains unclear. The CDR3 is 14 residues long. V dropped 8 bases and J dropped 4 bases, with 17 bases sitting between them. Germline loops: CDR1 MGHDK, CDR2 SYGVNS. Here the CDR3 DNA reads TGTGCCAGCCGACGGAGTCTGGGAGGCTATGGCTACACCTTC. It codes for CASRRSLGGYGYTF.

The chain uses TRBV20-1 and TRBJ2-7; 9 bases map to TRBD1. Germline CDR1 is DFQATT and CDR2 is SNEGSKA (reference sequence). This CDR3 has 13 residues. V gave up 5 bases and J gave up 4 bases; unmatched junction bases: 6. CDR3 sequence (DNA): TGCAGTGCTGGGGGACAGGGTTATTACGAGCAGTACTTC. The encoded protein is CSAGGQGYYEQYF.

This clonotype was recorded many times. This chain joins TRBV6-1 and TRBJ2-7, with D unresolved. The V gene's germline CDR1 is MNHNS and CDR2 SASEGT. The CDR3 runs 16 residues. The V gene lost 1 base and the J gene lost 0 bases, with 13 bases spanning the gap. CDR3 nucleotides: TGTGCCAGCAGTGAAGGAATAGGAGACAACTCCTACGAGCAGTACTTC. Translation gives CASSEGIGDNSYEQYF.

This clonotype has a handful of counts. This chain connects TRBV12-3 or TRBV12-4 to TRBJ2-1, with D tentatively TRBD1 or TRBD2 (5 bases each). The CDR3 is made up of 11 amino acids. Trimming cost V 4 bases and J 15 bases, with 13 bases left between them. The CDR3 DNA reads as TGTGCCAGCAGTTCGGGGCGGAGGCTGTTCTTC. Residues: CASSSGRRLFF.

This clonotype was observed a handful of times. This chain uses TRBV12-3 or TRBV12-4 with TRBJ1-1; no reliable D call. Trimming removed 3 bases from V and 4 bases from J, with 12 bases in between. The CDR3 is made up of 14 amino acids. In DNA form, the CDR3 reads TGTGCCAGCAGTTTCGGCAGTCCGAGCACTGAAGCTTTCTTT. Translation: CASSFGSPSTEAFF.